This T cell receptor beta chain was found in a study of T cell responses to AZD1222 COVID-19 vaccine. Trimming removed 4 bases at V and 3 bases at J, with 10 bases between. This CDR3 comprises 13 residues. In germline, CDR1 is MNHEY, CDR2 SVGAGI. General study results and limits: Reports indicate that nearly half of spike-specific TCRs are directed at unmutated variant regions. Clonal diversity was possibly underestimated, and white British individuals and females predominated among donors.

The data were produced by immunoSEQ multiplex PCR, yet TCRdb's version contains in-frame clones alone and is incomplete. The sample includes 65,000 to 90,000 clones, approximately 89% seen only once; the top ten take about a tenth. In the case of this clone: Its specificity is not known.

The chain is built from TRBV6-5 and TRBJ2-7; D unclear. Source: peripheral blood, taken 28 days after the second AZD1222 dose. The TCR originated in an adult who received the AZD1222 COVID-19 vaccine. CDR3 in amino acids: CASSSGPLYEQYF. Written as DNA, the CDR3 is TGTGCCAGCAGTTCCGGACCCCTCTACGAGCAGTACTTC.